The sequence of this T cell receptor beta chain was determined in a study of T-cell memory formation after mild COVID-19. Study context: TCR clusters were largely donor specific. Whole-study findings and limits: Some SARS-CoV-2-responding clones were already detected in memory before infection. Among clones peaking at day 37 in the second wave, SARS-CoV-2 specificity remained unconfirmed.

A few counts support this clonotype. The antigen remains unidentified. From 5'RACE with constant-segment primers came TCR alpha and TCR beta cDNA libraries that carried sample barcodes and UMIs. Via MiXCR, TCRdb re-called the 5' RACE reads, giving one row per CDR3 protein. The table records some 320,000 distinct CDR3 sequences, around 15% of them present only once. The CDR3 is 15 residues long. CDR1 and CDR2 (germline): GTSNPN, SVGIG (reference sequence). V was trimmed by 4 bases and J by 0 bases, leaving 12 bases between them. Material for sequencing was PBMCs or a T cell subset sorted from them (not recorded which). This TCR came from a man aged 18-30 years who had mild COVID-19 (a few samples of this study predate the infection). Cell type and time point are not known. This chain joins TRBV30 and TRBJ1-4; the D is unclear. CDR3 DNA sequence: TGTGCCTGGACGGACGATCCTGCAACTAATGAAAAACTGTTTTTT. It encodes CAWTDDPATNEKLFF.